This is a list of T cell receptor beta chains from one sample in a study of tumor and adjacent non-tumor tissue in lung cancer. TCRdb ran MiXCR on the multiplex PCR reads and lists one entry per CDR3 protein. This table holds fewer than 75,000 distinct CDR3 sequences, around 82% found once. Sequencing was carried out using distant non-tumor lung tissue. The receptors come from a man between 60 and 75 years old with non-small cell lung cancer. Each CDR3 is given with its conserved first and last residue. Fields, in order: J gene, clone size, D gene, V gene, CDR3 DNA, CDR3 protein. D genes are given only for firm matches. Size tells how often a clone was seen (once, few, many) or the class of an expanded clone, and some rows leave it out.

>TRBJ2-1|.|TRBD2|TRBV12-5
TGTGCTAGTAGTTTCTACTCTAGTGGGAGGGACCACTCCTACAATGAGCAGTTCTTC
CASSFYSSGRDHSYNEQFF
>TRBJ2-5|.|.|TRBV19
TGTACCAGTAGTCGGGGCGGGACGCGAGAGACCCAGTACTTC
CTSSRGGTRETQYF
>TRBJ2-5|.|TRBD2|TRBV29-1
TGCAGCGTATCGGGACTAGCGGGAGAATTCGGTGAGACCCGGTACTTC
CSVSGLAGEFGETRYF
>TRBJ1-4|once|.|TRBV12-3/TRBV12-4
TGTGCCAGCACTTTTCACCAGGGACCTAGTGAAAAACTGTTTTTT
CASTFHQGPSEKLFF
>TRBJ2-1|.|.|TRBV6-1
TGTGCCAGCAGCGAACTACAGGGAAGCAGTCGGAATGAACAGTTCTTC
CASSELQGSSRNEQFF
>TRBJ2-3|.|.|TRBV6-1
TGTGCCAGCAGTGAACTTCAGGGTGGCACTGATCCGCAGTATTTT
CASSELQGGTDPQYF
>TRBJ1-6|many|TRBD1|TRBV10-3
TGTGCCATCAGTGAGGGGGACAGGGAAAATTCACCCCTCCACTTT
CAISEGDRENSPLHF
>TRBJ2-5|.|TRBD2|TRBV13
TGTGCCACCAGCCTCGGACTAGTGGGTTTAGATGAGACCCAGTACTTC
CATSLGLVGLDETQYF
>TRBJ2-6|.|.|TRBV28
TGTGCCAGCAAACTCCCTAGGGCCAACGTCCTGACTTTC
CASKLPRANVLTF
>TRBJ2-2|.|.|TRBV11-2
TGTGCCAGCAAGACTTCACGGAGGCGCGACGGGGAGCTGTTTTTT
CASKTSRRRDGELFF
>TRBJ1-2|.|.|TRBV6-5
TGTGCCTGCCGAAGTTACGGCTATGGCTACACCTTC
CACRSYGYGYTF
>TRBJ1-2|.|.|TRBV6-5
TGTGCCAGCAGTTCCCAAGTAGGTGTCGCCTATGGCTACACCTTC
CASSSQVGVAYGYTF
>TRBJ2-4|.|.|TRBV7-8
TGTGCCAGCAGCTTTGGGGGGGCAGCAACCAAAAGCATTCGGTACTTC
CASSFGGAATKSIRYF
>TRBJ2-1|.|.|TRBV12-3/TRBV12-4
TGTGCCAACAGTTTCCCTCAGCGGGACAACAGTGAGCAATTCTTC
CANSFPQRDNSEQFF
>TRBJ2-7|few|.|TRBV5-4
TGTGCCAGCAGCTTGGGCCGGGATAGCTCCTACGAGCAGTACTTC
CASSLGRDSSYEQYF
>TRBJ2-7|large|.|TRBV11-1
TGTGCCAGCAGCTTAAATATTTACGGCGAGCAGTACTTC
CASSLNIYGEQYF
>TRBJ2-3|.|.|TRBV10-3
TGTGCCATCAGTGGCGGGTCTACCACAGATACGCAGTATTTT
CAISGGSTTDTQYF
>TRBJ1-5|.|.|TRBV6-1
TGTGCCATCAGTGGGGGGGGTGAAAATCAGCCCCAGCATTTT
CAISGGGENQPQHF
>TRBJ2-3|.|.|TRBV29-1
TGCAACGTTGAAGATAGCACCCACACAGATACGCAGTATTTT
CNVEDSTHTDTQYF
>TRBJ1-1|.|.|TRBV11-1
TGTGCCAGCAGCTTGGAAACATGCTTGATTGGAGCTTTCTTT
CASSLETCLIGAFF
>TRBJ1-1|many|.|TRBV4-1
TGCGCCAGCAGCCTAAGGGCCTCCTGGGGAACTGAAGCTTTCTTT
CASSLRASWGTEAFF
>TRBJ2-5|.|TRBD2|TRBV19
TGTGCCAGTAGTCCCCGGACTAGCGGGCTCAAGGAGACTCAGTACTTC
CASSPRTSGLKETQYF
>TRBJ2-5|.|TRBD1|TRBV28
TGTGCCAACAGTTTTCAGGGGGCCCAAACGGAAGTGACCCATTACTTC
CANSFQGAQTEVTHYF
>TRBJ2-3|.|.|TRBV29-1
TGCAGGGTTGCACTAGCAGGAGTGGGGGGGCAGTATTTT
CRVALAGVGGQYF